The rows below give T cell receptor beta chains drawn from one sample of a study of cytomegalovirus exposure and HLA in healthy donors. Only in-frame clones appear in the TCRdb table, and some are missing; sequencing was by immunoSEQ multiplex PCR. The sample includes about 160,000 clones, around 82% of them seen just once. Sequencing was performed on PBMCs. The receptors were gathered from a man in his thirties or forties in good health and CMV-seronegative. The CDR3 runs from the conserved cysteine through the conserved F or W. Each record gives: CDR3 protein, CDR3 DNA, D gene, V gene, clone size, J gene. D genes are given only for firm matches. Clone size, where shown, is once, few, many, or a class for clones that have expanded.

CDR3 protein: CASSLGGIPETQYF
CDR3 DNA: TGTGCCAGCAGTTTAGGGGGGATCCCAGAGACCCAGTACTTC
D gene: NA
V gene: TRBV27
clone size: NA
J gene: TRBJ2-5

CDR3 protein: CASSGTSGGYNEQFF
CDR3 DNA: TGTGCCAGCAGTGGGACTAGCGGGGGCTACAATGAGCAGTTCTTC
D gene: TRBD2
V gene: TRBV6-4
clone size: many
J gene: TRBJ2-1

CDR3 protein: CASSLGVSTGTQYF
CDR3 DNA: TGTGCCAGCAGCTTAGGGGTCTCCACGGGGACGCAGTATTTT
D gene: NA
V gene: TRBV11-2
clone size: NA
J gene: TRBJ2-3

CDR3 protein: CASSRWGQNGYTF
CDR3 DNA: TGTGCCAGCAGTAGATGGGGACAAAATGGCTACACCTTC
D gene: NA
V gene: TRBV27
clone size: NA
J gene: TRBJ1-2

CDR3 protein: CSARDLWDRVF
CDR3 DNA: TGCAGTGCTAGAGATTTATGGGACAGGGTCTTC
D gene: TRBD1
V gene: TRBV20-1
clone size: once
J gene: TRBJ2-1

CDR3 protein: CASSLGPGDGYTF
CDR3 DNA: TGCGCCAGCAGCTTGGGGCCAGGGGATGGCTACACCTTC
D gene: NA
V gene: TRBV5-1
clone size: NA
J gene: TRBJ1-2

CDR3 protein: CASTLGQGVKDTQYF
CDR3 DNA: TGTGCCAGCACCCTGGGACAGGGGGTTAAAGATACGCAGTATTTT
D gene: TRBD1
V gene: TRBV5-4
clone size: NA
J gene: TRBJ2-3

CDR3 protein: CAWSLPVPGTDTQYF
CDR3 DNA: TGTGCCTGGAGTCTCCCAGTCCCCGGGACAGATACGCAGTATTTT
D gene: NA
V gene: TRBV30
clone size: NA
J gene: TRBJ2-3

CDR3 protein: CASSLGGWGGEQYF
CDR3 DNA: TGTGCCAGCAGCTTAGGCGGATGGGGAGGCGAGCAGTACTTC
D gene: NA
V gene: TRBV7-3
clone size: NA
J gene: TRBJ2-7

CDR3 protein: CASSLFFAGGTGELFF
CDR3 DNA: TGTGCCAGCAGTTTATTCTTTGCGGGGGGCACCGGGGAGCTGTTTTTT
D gene: TRBD2
V gene: TRBV28
clone size: NA
J gene: TRBJ2-2

CDR3 protein: CASSLDLGLAGETQYF
CDR3 DNA: TGCGCCAGCAGCTTGGACCTCGGACTAGCGGGAGAGACCCAGTACTTC
D gene: TRBD2
V gene: TRBV5-1
clone size: NA
J gene: TRBJ2-5

CDR3 protein: CASSQEELSSEANEKLFF
CDR3 DNA: TGCGCCAGCAGCCAAGAGGAGTTATCGTCTGAGGCTAATGAAAAACTGTTTTTT
D gene: NA
V gene: TRBV4-1
clone size: NA
J gene: TRBJ1-4

CDR3 protein: CASSFGQTNTGELFF
CDR3 DNA: TGCGCCAGCAGCTTTGGGCAGACGAACACCGGGGAGCTGTTTTTT
D gene: NA
V gene: TRBV5-1
clone size: NA
J gene: TRBJ2-2

CDR3 protein: CASRFGTGGSYEQYF
CDR3 DNA: TGTGCCAGCAGATTCGGGACAGGGGGGTCCTACGAGCAGTACTTC
D gene: TRBD1
V gene: TRBV7-9
clone size: NA
J gene: TRBJ2-7

CDR3 protein: CASSYRGTDNEQFF
CDR3 DNA: TGTGCCAGCAGTTACAGGGGTACGGACAATGAGCAGTTCTTC
D gene: NA
V gene: TRBV6-5
clone size: NA
J gene: TRBJ2-1

CDR3 protein: CASSRSTGDQPQHF
CDR3 DNA: TGTGCCAGCAGTCGCTCGACAGGGGATCAGCCCCAGCATTTT
D gene: TRBD1
V gene: TRBV6-6
clone size: few
J gene: TRBJ1-5

CDR3 protein: CASNAGSHYNEQFF
CDR3 DNA: TGTGCCAGTAATGCGGGTTCGCACTACAATGAGCAGTTCTTC
D gene: NA
V gene: TRBV19
clone size: NA
J gene: TRBJ2-1

CDR3 protein: CASSFIENTEAFF
CDR3 DNA: TGTGCCAGCAGCTTTATAGAGAACACTGAAGCTTTCTTT
D gene: NA
V gene: TRBV11-2
clone size: NA
J gene: TRBJ1-1

CDR3 protein: CASSFTGSGDEQFF
CDR3 DNA: TGTGCCAGCAGCTTTACCGGGAGTGGCGATGAGCAGTTCTTC
D gene: NA
V gene: TRBV7-8
clone size: NA
J gene: TRBJ2-1

CDR3 protein: CASSPLGVGNYGYTF
CDR3 DNA: TGTGCCAGCTCCCCACTAGGCGTGGGGAACTATGGCTACACCTTC
D gene: NA
V gene: TRBV6-5
clone size: NA
J gene: TRBJ1-2

CDR3 protein: CASSLDGGAYNEQFF
CDR3 DNA: TGCGCCAGCAGCTTGGACGGGGGGGCCTACAATGAGCAGTTCTTC
D gene: TRBD2
V gene: TRBV5-1
clone size: NA
J gene: TRBJ2-1

CDR3 protein: CASRAGTGKAEKLFF
CDR3 DNA: TGCGCCAGCAGAGCCGGGACAGGGAAGGCTGAAAAACTGTTTTTT
D gene: TRBD1
V gene: TRBV5-1
clone size: NA
J gene: TRBJ1-4

CDR3 protein: CASTLPGGSPLHF
CDR3 DNA: TGTGCCAGCACCCTACCGGGGGGATCACCCCTCCACTTT
D gene: NA
V gene: TRBV6-1
clone size: NA
J gene: TRBJ1-6

CDR3 protein: CASTGPGMNTEAFF
CDR3 DNA: TGCGCCAGCACCGGACCGGGGATGAACACTGAAGCTTTCTTT
D gene: NA
V gene: TRBV10-1
clone size: NA
J gene: TRBJ1-1

CDR3 protein: CASSLGQQVNYGYTF
CDR3 DNA: TGTGCCAGCAGCTTAGGGCAACAGGTTAACTATGGCTACACCTTC
D gene: NA
V gene: TRBV11-2
clone size: NA
J gene: TRBJ1-2

CDR3 protein: CASSQGRDQETQYF
CDR3 DNA: TGTGCCAGCAGCCAAGGACGGGACCAAGAGACCCAGTACTTC
D gene: NA
V gene: TRBV4-2
clone size: NA
J gene: TRBJ2-5

CDR3 protein: CASRGRIAKFEHSGNTIYF
CDR3 DNA: TGTGCCAGTAGGGGCCGCATAGCGAAGTTTGAGCACTCTGGAAACACCATATATTTT
D gene: NA
V gene: TRBV19
clone size: NA
J gene: TRBJ1-3

CDR3 protein: CASSRPPGQGARQPQHF
CDR3 DNA: TGTGCCAGCAGTCGACCTCCGGGACAGGGGGCACGACAGCCCCAGCATTTT
D gene: TRBD1
V gene: TRBV28
clone size: NA
J gene: TRBJ1-5

CDR3 protein: CASSLGPGDNEQFF
CDR3 DNA: TGCGCCAGCAGCCTAGGGCCGGGGGACAATGAGCAGTTCTTC
D gene: NA
V gene: TRBV4-1
clone size: NA
J gene: TRBJ2-1

CDR3 protein: CASSSGGGQPQHF
CDR3 DNA: TGTGCCAGCAGCTCAGGGGGCGGTCAGCCCCAGCATTTT
D gene: TRBD1
V gene: TRBV7-9
clone size: NA
J gene: TRBJ1-5

CDR3 protein: CASSPLAGDRYEQYF
CDR3 DNA: TGTGCCAGCTCACCATTGGCAGGGGATAGGTACGAGCAGTACTTC
D gene: NA
V gene: TRBV18
clone size: NA
J gene: TRBJ2-7

CDR3 protein: CAWSAPQGRTEAFF
CDR3 DNA: TGTGCCTGGAGTGCTCCACAGGGGAGAACTGAAGCTTTCTTT
D gene: TRBD1
V gene: TRBV30
clone size: NA
J gene: TRBJ1-1

CDR3 protein: CASSPRGLAGGPGNEQFF
CDR3 DNA: TGTGCCAGCAGCCCAAGGGGTCTAGCGGGAGGGCCCGGCAATGAGCAGTTCTTC
D gene: TRBD2
V gene: TRBV7-2
clone size: NA
J gene: TRBJ2-1

CDR3 protein: CSVVTGGGEKLFF
CDR3 DNA: TGCAGCGTTGTGACAGGGGGCGGTGAAAAACTGTTTTTT
D gene: TRBD1
V gene: TRBV29-1
clone size: NA
J gene: TRBJ1-4

CDR3 protein: CASSQSIGSSHEQYF
CDR3 DNA: TGTGCCAGCAGTCAATCGATAGGTAGCTCGCACGAGCAGTACTTC
D gene: NA
V gene: TRBV6-1
clone size: few
J gene: TRBJ2-7

CDR3 protein: CASSLWGLAGGTDTQYF
CDR3 DNA: TGTGCCAGCAGCTTATGGGGACTAGCGGGAGGCACAGATACGCAGTATTTT
D gene: TRBD2
V gene: TRBV7-3
clone size: once
J gene: TRBJ2-3

CDR3 protein: CASRPGLATYEQYF
CDR3 DNA: TGTGCCAGCAGGCCCGGACTAGCGACCTACGAGCAGTACTTC
D gene: TRBD2
V gene: TRBV6-5
clone size: NA
J gene: TRBJ2-7

CDR3 protein: CAISSGRDTQYF
CDR3 DNA: TGTGCCATCAGTTCAGGGCGAGATACGCAGTATTTT
D gene: NA
V gene: TRBV10-3
clone size: NA
J gene: TRBJ2-3

CDR3 protein: CASSEIKGYGSPLHF
CDR3 DNA: TGTGCCAGCAGCGAAATTAAGGGGTACGGTTCACCCCTCCACTTT
D gene: NA
V gene: TRBV28
clone size: NA
J gene: TRBJ1-6

CDR3 protein: CASSLVGRVLAGVGGELFF
CDR3 DNA: TGTGCCAGCAGCTTAGTAGGGAGGGTTCTAGCGGGAGTTGGCGGGGAGCTGTTTTTT
D gene: TRBD2
V gene: TRBV7-6
clone size: NA
J gene: TRBJ2-2

CDR3 protein: CASSFGGDRDQPQHF
CDR3 DNA: TGTGCCAGCAGTTTTGGCGGGGACAGGGACCAGCCCCAGCATTTT
D gene: TRBD1
V gene: TRBV5-4
clone size: NA
J gene: TRBJ1-5

CDR3 protein: CSSSPSPGESGNTIYF
CDR3 DNA: TGTTCCAGCAGCCCATCACCAGGGGAATCCGGAAACACCATATATTTT
D gene: NA
V gene: TRBV7-9
clone size: NA
J gene: TRBJ1-3

CDR3 protein: CASSASQGANQPQHF
CDR3 DNA: TGTGCCAGCTCGGCTTCACAGGGGGCCAATCAGCCCCAGCATTTT
D gene: TRBD1
V gene: TRBV28
clone size: NA
J gene: TRBJ1-5

CDR3 protein: CASSLRGPGNTEAFF
CDR3 DNA: TGTGCCAGCAGCTTGAGGGGGCCGGGGAACACTGAAGCTTTCTTT
D gene: TRBD1
V gene: TRBV5-8
clone size: once
J gene: TRBJ1-1

CDR3 protein: CASSPPGLLSNEQFF
CDR3 DNA: TGTGCCAGCAGTCCCCCGGGACTACTTAGCAATGAGCAGTTCTTC
D gene: TRBD2
V gene: TRBV27
clone size: NA
J gene: TRBJ2-1

CDR3 protein: CASSVATGEDGYTF
CDR3 DNA: TGTGCCAGCAGTGTAGCAACAGGGGAGGATGGCTACACCTTC
D gene: TRBD1
V gene: TRBV6-1
clone size: NA
J gene: TRBJ1-2

CDR3 protein: CASSQETGVGYTF
CDR3 DNA: TGCGCCAGCAGCCAAGAGACAGGGGTGGGCTACACCTTC
D gene: TRBD1
V gene: TRBV4-3
clone size: NA
J gene: TRBJ1-2

CDR3 protein: CASSLGRLNEQFF
CDR3 DNA: TGTGCCAGCAGTTTAGGCCGCCTCAATGAGCAGTTCTTC
D gene: NA
V gene: TRBV28
clone size: NA
J gene: TRBJ2-1